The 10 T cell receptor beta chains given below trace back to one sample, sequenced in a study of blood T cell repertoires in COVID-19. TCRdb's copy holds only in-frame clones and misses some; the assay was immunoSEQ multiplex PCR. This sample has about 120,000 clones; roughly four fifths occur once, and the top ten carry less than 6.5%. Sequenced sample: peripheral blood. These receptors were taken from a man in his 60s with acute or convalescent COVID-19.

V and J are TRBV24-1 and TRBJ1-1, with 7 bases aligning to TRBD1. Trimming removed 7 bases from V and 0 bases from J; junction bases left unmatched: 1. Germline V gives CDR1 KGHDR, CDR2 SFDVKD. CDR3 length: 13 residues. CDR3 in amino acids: CATRGQLNTEAFF. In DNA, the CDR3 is TGTGCCACCAGGGGACAGCTGAACACTGAAGCTTTCTTT.

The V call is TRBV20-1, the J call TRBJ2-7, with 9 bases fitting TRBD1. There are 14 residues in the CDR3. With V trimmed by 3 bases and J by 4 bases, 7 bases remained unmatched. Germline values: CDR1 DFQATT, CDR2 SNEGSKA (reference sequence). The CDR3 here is CSASRGTGLYEQYF. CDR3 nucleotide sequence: TGCAGTGCTAGTAGGGGGACAGGGCTTTACGAGCAGTACTTC.

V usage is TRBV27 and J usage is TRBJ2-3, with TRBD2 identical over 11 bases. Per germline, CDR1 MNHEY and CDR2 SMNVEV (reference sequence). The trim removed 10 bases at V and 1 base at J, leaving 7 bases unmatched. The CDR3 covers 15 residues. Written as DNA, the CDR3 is TGTGCCACCATTAGCGGGGGGGCGGGCACAGATACGCAGTATTTT. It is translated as CATISGGAGTDTQYF.

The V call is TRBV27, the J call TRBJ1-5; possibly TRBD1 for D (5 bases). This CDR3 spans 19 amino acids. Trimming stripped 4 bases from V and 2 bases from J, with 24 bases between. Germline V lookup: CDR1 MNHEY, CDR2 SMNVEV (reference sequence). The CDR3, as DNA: TGTGCCAGCAGTTGGACCTCTGCCGGGACTTTAAAGGGCAATCAGCCCCAGCATTTT. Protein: CASSWTSAGTLKGNQPQHF.

This chain's CDR3 is CSASPTGEVGLTF. The CDR3 DNA reads TGCAGTGCTAGTCCGACGGGAGAAGTTGGGCTCACCTTC. The chain joins TRBV20-1 to TRBJ1-2; no clear D gene. Trimming stripped 3 bases from V and 13 bases from J, with 21 bases between. CDR3 length: 13 amino acids. CDR1 and CDR2 from the germline V gene are DFQATT and SNEGSKA (reference sequence).

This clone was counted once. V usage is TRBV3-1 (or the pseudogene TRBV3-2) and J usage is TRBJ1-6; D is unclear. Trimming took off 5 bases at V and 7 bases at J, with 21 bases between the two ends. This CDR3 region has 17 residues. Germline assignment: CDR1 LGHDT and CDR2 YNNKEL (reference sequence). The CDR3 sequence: CASSEVSNGLDNSPLHF. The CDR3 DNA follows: TGTGCCAGCAGCGAGGTGAGCAACGGACTGGACAATTCACCCCTCCACTTT.

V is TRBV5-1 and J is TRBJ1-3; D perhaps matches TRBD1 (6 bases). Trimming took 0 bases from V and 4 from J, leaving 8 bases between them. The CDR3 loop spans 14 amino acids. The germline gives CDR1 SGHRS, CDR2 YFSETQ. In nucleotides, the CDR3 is TGCGCCAGCAGCTTGGGGACAGACGGAAACACCATATATTTT. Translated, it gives CASSLGTDGNTIYF. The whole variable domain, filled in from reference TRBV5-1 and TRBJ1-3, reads KAGVTQTPRYLIKTRGQQVTLSCSPISGHRSVSWYQQTPGQGLQFLFEYFSETQRNKGNFPGRFSGRQFSNSRSEMNVSTLELGDSALYLCASSLGTDGNTIYFGEGSWLTVV.

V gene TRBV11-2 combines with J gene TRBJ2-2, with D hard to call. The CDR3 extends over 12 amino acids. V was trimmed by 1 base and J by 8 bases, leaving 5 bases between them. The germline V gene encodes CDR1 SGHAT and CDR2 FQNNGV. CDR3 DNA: TGTGCCAGCAGCTTAGTTGTAGGGGAGCTGTTTTTT. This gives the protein CASSLVVGELFF.

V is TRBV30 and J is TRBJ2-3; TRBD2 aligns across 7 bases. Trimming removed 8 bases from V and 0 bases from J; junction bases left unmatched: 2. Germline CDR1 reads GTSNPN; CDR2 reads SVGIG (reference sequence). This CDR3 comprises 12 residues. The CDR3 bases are TGTGCCGGGGGGGGGAGCACAGATACGCAGTATTTT. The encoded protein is CAGGGSTDTQYF. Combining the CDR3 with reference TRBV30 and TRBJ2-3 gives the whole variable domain SQTIHQWPATLVQPVGSPLSLECTVEGTSNPNLYWYRQAAGRGLQLLFYSVGIGQISSEVPQNLSASRPQDRQFILSSKKLLLSDSGFYLCAGGGSTDTQYFGPGTRLTVL.

The CDR3 nucleotides read TGTGCCAGCAGCCAAGATCTTCCCAGGGATAATTCACCCCTCCACTTT. Amino acids: CASSQDLPRDNSPLHF. This chain uses TRBV3-1 (or the pseudogene TRBV3-2) with TRBJ1-6; a weak D match, TRBD1 (5 bases). The V gene lost 0 bases and the J gene lost 5 bases, with 11 bases spanning the gap. Germline V gives CDR1 LGHDT, CDR2 YNNKEL (reference sequence). There are 16 residues in the CDR3.